A selection of T cell receptor beta chains follows, all from one sample in a study of blood T cell repertoires in COVID-19. TCRdb's copy holds only in-frame clones and misses some; the assay was immunoSEQ multiplex PCR. The sample contains fewer than 200,000 clones, 86% of which appear only once. Sequencing was done on a sample of PBMCs or T cells enriched from blood (not recorded which). Receptor source: a woman aged 40 to 50 in a cohort exposed to, infected with or recovered from COVID-19 (not recorded which). CDR3s include the opening cysteine and the closing phenylalanine or tryptophan. The D gene is left open where the match is weak. Size is stated for part of the rows, as once, few or many counts, or as a class when the clone is expanded.

V: TRBV11-2
J: TRBJ1-4
D: NA
size: NA
DNA: TGTGCCAGCAGCTTAAACTTTCGTGGTTATGAAAAACTGTTTTTT
CDR3: CASSLNFRGYEKLFF

V: TRBV6-2/TRBV6-3
J: TRBJ2-3
D: TRBD2
size: once
DNA: TGTGCCAGCAGTTATACGTTGGCGGGAGGGCCATGGTATTTT
CDR3: CASSYTLAGGPWYF

V: TRBV18
J: TRBJ1-1
D: TRBD1
size: few
DNA: TGTGCCAGCTCACCCGGGACAGGGGGCGCCTCGGGCACTGAAGCTTTCTTT
CDR3: CASSPGTGGASGTEAFF

V: TRBV9
J: TRBJ2-1
D: TRBD1
size: NA
DNA: TGTGCCAGCAGCGCGCAGGGGGTTTACAATGAGCAGTTCTTC
CDR3: CASSAQGVYNEQFF

V: TRBV7-8
J: TRBJ1-2
D: NA
size: NA
DNA: TGTGCCAGCAGCCCCAGCACGGGGAACTATGGCTACACCTTC
CDR3: CASSPSTGNYGYTF

V: TRBV15
J: TRBJ1-2
D: NA
size: NA
DNA: TGTGCCACCAGCAGAGCCGGGGGAGGGGCTAACTATGGCTACACCTTC
CDR3: CATSRAGGGANYGYTF

V: TRBV7-9
J: TRBJ1-2
D: NA
size: NA
DNA: TGTGCCAGCCCGGAGGATGGCTACACCTTC
CDR3: CASPEDGYTF

V: TRBV16
J: TRBJ1-5
D: NA
size: NA
DNA: TGTGCCAGCAGCCTTACGGGGAATCAGCCCCAGCATTTT
CDR3: CASSLTGNQPQHF

V: TRBV30
J: TRBJ1-2
D: TRBD1
size: NA
DNA: TGTGCCTGGAGTGGGGAACCCCTGGACAGGCCTAACTATGGCTACACCTTC
CDR3: CAWSGEPLDRPNYGYTF

V: TRBV5-1
J: TRBJ2-1
D: NA
size: NA
DNA: TGCGCCAGCAGCTTGGGACTCTACAATGAGCAGTTCTTC
CDR3: CASSLGLYNEQFF

V: TRBV3-1/TRBV3-2
J: TRBJ2-7
D: TRBD2
size: NA
DNA: TGTGCCAGCAGCCAAGCTAGCGGGAGGCCCTACGAGCAGTACTTC
CDR3: CASSQASGRPYEQYF

V: TRBV5-4
J: TRBJ1-1
D: TRBD1
size: NA
DNA: TGTGCCAGCAGCTTGGGTCAGGGGGCTGTGGACACTGAAGCTTTCTTT
CDR3: CASSLGQGAVDTEAFF

V: TRBV9
J: TRBJ2-1
D: TRBD2
size: NA
DNA: TGTGCCAGCAGCCCCTGGACTAGCCTTGGTGAGCAGTTCTTC
CDR3: CASSPWTSLGEQFF

V: TRBV6-5
J: TRBJ1-1
D: TRBD1
size: NA
DNA: TGTGCCAGCAGTTTTTCCACAGGGGGGGGGACTGAAGCTTTCTTT
CDR3: CASSFSTGGGTEAFF

V: TRBV4-1
J: TRBJ2-3
D: TRBD1
size: NA
DNA: TGCGCCAGCAGCCCCGGACAGGGTAACGCAGATACGCAGTATTTT
CDR3: CASSPGQGNADTQYF

V: TRBV14
J: TRBJ2-2
D: TRBD2
size: few
DNA: TGTGCCAGCAGCCGGTGGGGACTAGCGGGAGACCGGCGCACCGGGGAGCTGTTTTTT
CDR3: CASSRWGLAGDRRTGELFF

V: TRBV20-1
J: TRBJ1-1
D: NA
size: few
DNA: TGCAGTGCTAGTTGGGAGACGGAGGCCACTGAAGCTTTCTTT
CDR3: CSASWETEATEAFF

V: TRBV7-9
J: TRBJ1-4
D: NA
size: NA
DNA: TGTGCCAGCAGGACGACCGGGACTAATGAAAAACTGTTTTTT
CDR3: CASRTTGTNEKLFF

V: TRBV13
J: TRBJ2-5
D: TRBD1
size: NA
DNA: TGTGCCAGCAGCTTAGGCTCAGGAGACAGGGCGGGTGGAGAGACCCAGTACTTC
CDR3: CASSLGSGDRAGGETQYF

V: TRBV7-6
J: TRBJ2-1
D: TRBD2
size: NA
DNA: TGTGCCAGCAGCCCCCACTTCGCGGGAGTGTTATCCAATGAGCAGTTCTTC
CDR3: CASSPHFAGVLSNEQFF

V: TRBV27
J: TRBJ1-1
D: NA
size: once
DNA: TGTGCCAGCAAAATTCCGGGATGGGACACTGAAGCTTTCTTT
CDR3: CASKIPGWDTEAFF

V: TRBV20-1
J: TRBJ1-1
D: TRBD1
size: NA
DNA: TGCAGTGCTAGTTTGAATCGGGACAGTAACACTGAAGCTTTCTTT
CDR3: CSASLNRDSNTEAFF

V: TRBV3-1/TRBV3-2
J: TRBJ2-4
D: TRBD2
size: NA
DNA: TGTGCCAGCAGCCAAACTTCCGGGACTAGCGGGAGGGACCTAGCCAAAAACATTCAGTACTTC
CDR3: CASSQTSGTSGRDLAKNIQYF

V: TRBV5-1
J: TRBJ2-7
D: NA
size: NA
DNA: TGCGCCAGCAGCTCCAACATCTACGAGCAGTACTTC
CDR3: CASSSNIYEQYF

V: TRBV5-1
J: TRBJ1-1
D: NA
size: NA
DNA: TGCGCCAGCAGCTTGGAGAGAGGAGCCATTGAAGCTTTCTTT
CDR3: CASSLERGAIEAFF

V: TRBV7-9
J: TRBJ2-7
D: NA
size: once
DNA: TGTGCCAGCAGCTTACAGGGAATTTACGAGCAGTACTTC
CDR3: CASSLQGIYEQYF

V: TRBV3-1/TRBV3-2
J: TRBJ2-1
D: TRBD1
size: NA
DNA: TGTGCCAGCAGCCAAGACCCGGGACAGGGTAGCCGCCGAGTAAATGAGCAGTTCTTC
CDR3: CASSQDPGQGSRRVNEQFF

V: TRBV13
J: TRBJ1-2
D: TRBD1
size: NA
DNA: TGTGCCAGCAGCTTATCTTCCCTGGACAGGGGGAACTATGGCTACACCTTC
CDR3: CASSLSSLDRGNYGYTF

V: TRBV7-2
J: TRBJ2-7
D: NA
size: NA
DNA: TGTGCCAGCAGCCGTGACAAGACCTACGAGCAGTACTTC
CDR3: CASSRDKTYEQYF

V: TRBV27
J: TRBJ2-7
D: TRBD2
size: NA
DNA: TGTGCCAGCAGTCCCGGGACTAGCGGGGCCAACGAGCAGTACTTC
CDR3: CASSPGTSGANEQYF

V: TRBV28
J: TRBJ1-2
D: TRBD1
size: NA
DNA: TGTGCCAGCAACGTACGCACAGGGGCCGCGAGATTCCACACCTTC
CDR3: CASNVRTGAARFHTF

V: TRBV19
J: TRBJ2-2
D: TRBD2
size: NA
DNA: TGTGCCAGTAGTATAGGGCCCCGGGGGGTTTACACCGGGGAGCTGTTTTTT
CDR3: CASSIGPRGVYTGELFF

V: TRBV2
J: TRBJ1-2
D: NA
size: NA
DNA: TGTGCCAGCAGTGAACTAGAGGGAACGGTCCGGGTGGGTGGCTACACCTTC
CDR3: CASSELEGTVRVGGYTF

V: TRBV28
J: TRBJ2-7
D: NA
size: NA
DNA: TGTGCCAGCAGTTCATCCGGGACTTACTCCTACGAGCAGTACTTC
CDR3: CASSSSGTYSYEQYF

V: TRBV19
J: TRBJ1-2
D: NA
size: NA
DNA: TGTGCCAGTAGTGCCAGGACGGACTCCGCCTATGGCTACACCTTC
CDR3: CASSARTDSAYGYTF

V: TRBV5-1
J: TRBJ1-1
D: NA
size: once
DNA: TGCGCCAGCAGCTTCTCAGGCCCGAACACTGAAGCTTTCTTT
CDR3: CASSFSGPNTEAFF

V: TRBV13
J: TRBJ2-7
D: NA
size: few
DNA: TGTGCCAGCAGCTCGACAGAAATATCCTTCTACGAGCAGTACTTC
CDR3: CASSSTEISFYEQYF

V: TRBV27
J: TRBJ2-7
D: NA
size: NA
DNA: TGTGCCAGCGGGCCGGGACTGCAATCCTACGAGCAGTACTTC
CDR3: CASGPGLQSYEQYF

V: TRBV4-2
J: TRBJ2-5
D: NA
size: once
DNA: TGTGCCAGCAGCCAAGATTGGTTCGGGGGAGTGACCCAGTACTTC
CDR3: CASSQDWFGGVTQYF

V: TRBV6-5
J: TRBJ2-7
D: NA
size: NA
DNA: TGTGCCAGTTGTGTTGAGGTAGGAGAATATGCAGAGCAGTACTTC
CDR3: CASCVEVGEYAEQYF

V: TRBV5-1
J: TRBJ2-1
D: TRBD2
size: NA
DNA: TGCGCCAGCAGCTCCTACGGACTAGCGGGAGAGGGCTACAATGAGCAGTTCTTC
CDR3: CASSSYGLAGEGYNEQFF

V: TRBV13
J: TRBJ2-7
D: NA
size: NA
DNA: TGTGCCAGCAGAAACCGGGCCAAGGGGTCCTACGAGCAGTACTTC
CDR3: CASRNRAKGSYEQYF

V: TRBV4-1
J: TRBJ1-2
D: NA
size: NA
DNA: TGCGCCAGCAGCCCCCAAACCCCAGGACAGTCTGGCTACACCTTC
CDR3: CASSPQTPGQSGYTF

V: TRBV30
J: TRBJ1-2
D: NA
size: few
DNA: TGTGCCTGGACCGCTGGCCTCTATGGCTACACCTTC
CDR3: CAWTAGLYGYTF

V: TRBV7-9
J: TRBJ2-7
D: TRBD1
size: NA
DNA: TGTGCCAGCAGCTCATCCTCCGGGACAGGGGTCCCCTACGAGCAGTACTTC
CDR3: CASSSSSGTGVPYEQYF

V: TRBV4-3
J: TRBJ2-1
D: NA
size: NA
DNA: TGCGCCAGCAGCCAAGTAGTTGTGACAACTCCTTACAATGAGCAGTTCTTC
CDR3: CASSQVVVTTPYNEQFF

V: TRBV9
J: TRBJ2-3
D: TRBD1
size: NA
DNA: TGTGCCAGCAGCGCGACAGGGTTCACAGATACGCAGTATTTT
CDR3: CASSATGFTDTQYF

V: TRBV19
J: TRBJ1-5
D: NA
size: once
DNA: TGTGCCAGTAGAGCCAGGACAGGCAATCAGCCCCAGCATTTT
CDR3: CASRARTGNQPQHF

V: TRBV5-6
J: TRBJ2-7
D: NA
size: NA
DNA: TGTGCCAGCAGCCGGGGTCGGAGCCACTACGAGCAGTACTTC
CDR3: CASSRGRSHYEQYF

V: TRBV7-6
J: TRBJ1-1
D: NA
size: NA
DNA: TGTGCCAGCAGCTTGGGAGGGATTGGCACTGAAGCTTTCTTT
CDR3: CASSLGGIGTEAFF

V: TRBV7-9
J: TRBJ1-2
D: NA
size: NA
DNA: TGTGCCAGCAGCTTAGGGACAGCTAACTATGGCTACACCTTC
CDR3: CASSLGTANYGYTF

V: TRBV19
J: TRBJ2-7
D: NA
size: NA
DNA: TGTGCCAGTAGTATACAGGGCAGGTCCTCCGAGCAGTACTTC
CDR3: CASSIQGRSSEQYF

V: TRBV5-1
J: TRBJ2-7
D: NA
size: NA
DNA: TGCGCCAGCAGCGCTGGAGGTAGACAGGGAGGACACGAGCAGTACTTC
CDR3: CASSAGGRQGGHEQYF